The 21 T cell receptor beta chains in this list originate from one sample, sequenced in a study of T cells in Graves' hyperthyroidism and ophthalmopathy. What was amplified from RNA transcripts were TCR beta CDR3 regions. During a first-round RT-PCR of the TCR CDR3, the HTBI primer set was used. TCRdb analysed the multiplex PCR reads with MiXCR anew, one entry per CDR3 protein. The sample has fewer than 450,000 distinct CDR3 sequences, 17% seen once. The sequencing input was blood. Every receptor here comes from a woman between 25 and 40 years old with Graves' hyperthyroidism that later progressed to Graves' ophthalmopathy.

A few counts support this clonotype. The CDR3 coding sequence is TGCGCCAGCAGCTTGGAAGCCGGGACAGGATTCTCTGGAAACACCATATATTTT. Protein sequence: CASSLEAGTGFSGNTIYF. The genes are TRBV5-1 and TRBJ1-3; 8 nucleotides align to TRBD1. In germline, CDR1 is SGHRS, CDR2 YFSETQ. J lost 0 bases, V lost 0 bases, and 8 bases had no gene match. CDR3 length: 18 amino acids.

This clonotype was seen only a few times. The chain employs TRBV29-1 and TRBJ2-7; TRBD1 matches at 11 bases. Germline-derived CDR1 and CDR2 are SQVTM and ANQGSEA. V shed 5 bases, J shed 4 bases, and the junction held 4 bases outside the gene matches. The CDR3 totals 13 residues. Written as DNA, the CDR3 is TGCAGCGTTCTAGGACAGGGGGCGTACGAGCAGTACTTC. It yields the protein CSVLGQGAYEQYF.

The V gene is TRBV5-5, the J gene TRBJ1-2, with TRBD1 matching 7 bases. CDR1 SGHKS and CDR2 YYEKEE come from the germline V gene (reference sequence). The junction had 8 bases not matched to a gene; V was cut back by 4 bases and J by 5 bases. There are 14 residues in the CDR3. CDR3 residues: CASSPTTGVYGYTF. DNA of the CDR3: TGTGCCAGCAGCCCCACCACAGGGGTTTATGGCTACACCTTC.

This clonotype was counted only a few times. Given a much more abundant clone one base away, this may be a read error. CDR3 bases: TGTGCCAGCAGTGATCGCTCGACAGGGGACACCGGGGAGCTGTTTTTT. This codes for CASSDRSTGDTGELFF. The V call is TRBV27, the J call TRBJ2-2, with 8 bases that match TRBD1. The germline gives CDR1 MNHEY, CDR2 SMNVEV (reference sequence). The junction had 8 bases not matched to a gene; V was cut back by 5 bases and J by 3 bases. CDR3 length: 16 amino acids.

With regard to this clonotype: A much larger clone differs from this one at a single base, so this may be a read error. The rearrangement links TRBV6-1 to TRBJ2-1; 7 bases map to TRBD2. Trimming at V came to 8 bases and at J to 6 bases, leaving 4 bases not matched to a gene. The CDR3 sequence is 12 residues long. Per the germline V gene, CDR1 is MNHNS and CDR2 is SASEGT. CDR3 sequence: CASLGGSNEQFF. The CDR3 coding sequence is TGTGCCAGCCTGGGCGGGAGCAATGAGCAGTTCTTC.

This clonotype was counted at least ten times. J is TRBJ2-7 and V is TRBV4-1, with TRBD2 matching 12 bases. The CDR3 runs 14 residues. With V trimmed by 4 bases and J by 6 bases, 4 bases remained unmatched. The germline V gene has CDR1 MGHRA and CDR2 YSYEKL. The CDR3 protein is CASSPSGRAVEQYF. CDR3 in DNA: TGCGCCAGCAGCCCTAGCGGGAGGGCCGTCGAGCAGTACTTC.

This clonotype was found many times. This chain joins TRBV12-3 or TRBV12-4 and TRBJ2-3; D call uncertain. Trimming removed 7 bases at V and 3 bases at J, with 11 bases between. This CDR3 is built from 13 residues. In DNA form, the CDR3 reads TGTGCCAGCATATTTGGTGTAACAGATACGCAGTATTTT. Its translation is CASIFGVTDTQYF.

This sequence joins TRBV2 and TRBJ1-2; 11 nucleotides agree with TRBD1. Germline CDR1 SNHLY, CDR2 FYNNEI. With 6 bases clipped from V and 0 bases from J, the junction kept 6 bases outside the gene matches. This CDR3 spans 16 amino acids. DNA of the CDR3: TGTGCCAGCAGGGACAGGGGGCGCTCGGCTAACTATGGCTACACCTTC. Translation gives CASRDRGRSANYGYTF.

The sample holds many counts of this clonotype. This chain uses TRBV11-2 with TRBJ2-7; D may be TRBD1 (5 bases). V shed 5 bases and J shed 0 bases, with 26 bases lying between them. This CDR3 comprises 19 residues. CDR1 is SGHAT, CDR2 FQNNGV, per germline. The CDR3 coding sequence is TGTGCCAGCAGCCGAGCGCCTCCAGGGATGGGCGGAGTCTCCTACGAGCAGTACTTC. It specifies CASSRAPPGMGGVSYEQYF.

A few counts support this clonotype. The chain is built from TRBV29-1 and TRBJ2-7, with D tentatively TRBD1 (6 bases). Trimming removed 5 bases at V and 3 bases at J, with 17 bases between. The CDR3 covers 14 residues. Germline CDR1 and CDR2: SQVTM and ANQGSEA. DNA for the CDR3: TGCAGCGTTCAAACCCCGACAGGCGACTACGAGCAGTACTTC. This codes for CSVQTPTGDYEQYF.

This clonotype was detected many times. The chain is built from TRBV5-1 and TRBJ1-1; TRBD1 might be the D (6 bases). CDR3 length equals 14 residues. Germline values: CDR1 SGHRS, CDR2 YFSETQ. Trimming shortened V by 4 bases and J by 4 bases, and 14 bases separated the two germline ends. CDR3: CASSPYGGGTEAFF. The CDR3, as DNA: TGCGCCAGCAGCCCCTACGGAGGGGGCACTGAAGCTTTCTTT.

There are many counts of this clonotype. This chain connects TRBV5-1 to TRBJ1-4, with 8 bases aligning to TRBD1. Germline values: CDR1 SGHRS, CDR2 YFSETQ. The CDR3 is 15 amino acids. Unmatched junction bases numbered 9, after V lost 4 bases and J lost 7 bases. As DNA, the CDR3 is TGCGCCAGCAGCCCCGGGGACAGGAGGGGTGAAAAACTGTTTTTT. Amino acid sequence: CASSPGDRRGEKLFF.

The J gene is TRBJ2-1, the V gene TRBV7-9; D is uncertain. Germline-derived CDR1 and CDR2 are SEHNR and FQNEAQ (reference sequence). The CDR3 totals 12 residues. The V and J ends lost 2 bases and 6 bases respectively, with 5 bases between them. The CDR3 spells CASSLSANEQFF. For the CDR3, the DNA is TGTGCCAGCAGCTTAAGTGCCAATGAGCAGTTCTTC.

This clonotype was recorded many times. The gene calls are TRBV7-6 and TRBJ2-5; no reliable D call. The V end was cut by 3 bases, the J end by 0 bases, with 5 bases between. The CDR3 has 13 amino acids. CDR1 and CDR2 (germline): SGHVS, FNYEAQ. The CDR3 spells CASSLGYQETQYF. The CDR3 DNA follows: TGTGCCAGCAGCTTGGGGTACCAAGAGACCCAGTACTTC.

This clonotype was seen more than once but under ten times. The J gene is TRBJ1-6, the V gene TRBV19; D is uncertain. The CDR3 length is 13 residues. Trimming removed 2 bases at V and 10 bases at J, with 9 bases between. In germline, CDR1 is LNHDA, CDR2 SQIVND (reference sequence). CDR3 region: CASSISGRSPLHF. The CDR3 nucleotides are TGTGCCAGTAGTATATCTGGGAGATCACCCCTCCACTTT.

This clonotype was seen a handful of times. V gene TRBV5-1 combines with J gene TRBJ2-1; TRBD2 aligns across 7 bases. Trimming took 4 bases from V and 14 from J; bases not matched to a gene: 15. The CDR3 length is 14 residues. Per germline, CDR1 SGHRS and CDR2 YFSETQ. DNA of the CDR3: TGCGCCAGCAGCCGAGCGGGGCTGGGGTCTAAGAAGTTCTTC. Its translation: CASSRAGLGSKKFF. Full variable domain (rest looked up from reference TRBV5-1 and TRBJ2-1): KAGVTQTPRYLIKTRGQQVTLSCSPISGHRSVSWYQQTPGQGLQFLFEYFSETQRNKGNFPGRFSGRQFSNSRSEMNVSTLELGDSALYLCASSRAGLGSKKFFGPGTRLTVL.

V usage is TRBV28 and J usage is TRBJ1-2, with D unresolved. Germline V lookup: CDR1 MDHEN, CDR2 SYDVKM. The CDR3 length is 13 residues. Trimming pared 2 bases from V and 8 bases from J, leaving 12 bases between. The CDR3 sequence is CASSLRTYRGYTF. The CDR3 DNA follows: TGTGCCAGCAGTTTAAGGACTTATCGGGGCTACACCTTC.

This clonotype was observed at least ten times. The J gene is TRBJ2-5, the V gene TRBV11-2; no firm D call. The CDR3 consists of 13 residues. The germline V gene has CDR1 SGHAT and CDR2 FQNNGV. Trimming left V 5 bases short and J 9 bases short, with 16 bases between. CDR3 amino acids: CASSPPNGPAQYF. The CDR3 bases are TGTGCCAGCAGCCCCCCGAATGGGCCGGCCCAGTACTTC.

This clonotype has a count of ten or more. The genes are TRBV28 and TRBJ2-7, with 8 bases aligning to TRBD2. The ends lost 3 bases at V and 3 bases at J; junction bases unmatched: 16. The V gene's germline CDR1 is MDHEN and CDR2 SYDVKM. CDR3 size: 18 residues. CDR3 loop: CASSFRLAPRRVDYEQYF. CDR3 in DNA: TGTGCCAGCAGTTTTAGACTAGCGCCACGGAGGGTAGACTACGAGCAGTACTTC. Complete variable domain (other parts from reference TRBV28 and TRBJ2-7): DVKVTQSSRYLVKRTGEKVFLECVQDMDHENMFWYRQDPGLGLRLIYFSYDVKMKEKGDIPEGYSVSREKKERFSLILESASTNQTSMYLCASSFRLAPRRVDYEQYFGPGTRLTVT.

This clonotype was detected many times. CDR3: CASSRFTADTQYF. The CDR3 nucleotides read TGCGCCAGCAGCCGGTTCACGGCGGATACGCAGTATTTT. The chain joins TRBV4-1 to TRBJ2-3, with D unresolved. Germline CDR1 and CDR2: MGHRA and YSYEKL. The V and J ends lost 4 bases and 6 bases respectively, with 11 bases between them. The CDR3 spans 13 residues.

The table lists this clonotype with many counts. V gene TRBV20-1 combines with J gene TRBJ2-7; D ambiguous. The CDR3 has 16 amino acids. V was shortened by 0 bases and J by 0 bases, with 15 bases between the two germline ends. From germline, CDR1 is DFQATT and CDR2 SNEGSKA (reference sequence). The CDR3 spells CSARDQANSFSYEQYF. CDR3 DNA: TGCAGTGCTAGAGATCAAGCGAACAGCTTCTCCTACGAGCAGTACTTC.